The next 14 T cell receptor beta chains were all read from a single sample in a study of T cells expressing NK-cell markers. Reprocessing the 5' RACE reads, TCRdb reports a single entry for every CDR3 protein and omits DNA. The record lists 450,000 to 600,000 distinct CDR3 sequences, of which the ten most abundant hold approximately 4%. The specimen was blood T cells: a sorted CD56 or NKG2C T cell subset, CD4+ or CD8+ T cells, or bulk PBMC T cells (not recorded which). These receptors came from a man between 18 and 35 years old in good health.

The V and J genes are TRBV11-2 and TRBJ2-6; checking the TCRdb D call of TRBD2 is not possible without DNA. This CDR3 region has 19 residues. Germline V gives CDR1 SGHAT, CDR2 FQNNGV. Here the CDR3 reads CASSSLAGGLNSGANVLTF.

V and J are TRBV12-3 or TRBV12-4 and TRBJ2-5; TCRdb lists TRBD1, though no DNA is available to test this call. This CDR3 is 16 amino acids long. The CDR3 is CASTQLTGAVGETQYF.

The chain has TRBV6-5 and TRBJ2-5; there is no DNA to check the TCRdb D call of TRBD1. CDR3 length: 13 amino acids. Germline V CDR1 and CDR2: MNHEY, SVGAGI. This CDR3 reads CASSYGGRETQYF.

The J gene is TRBJ1-1, the V gene TRBV7-9. This CDR3 is built from 16 residues. Germline V gives CDR1 SEHNR, CDR2 FQNEAQ (reference sequence). The CDR3 is CASSLVGWEGGTEAFF.

The chain uses TRBV7-9 and TRBJ1-5. The length of the CDR3 is 14 residues. The germline gives CDR1 SEHNR, CDR2 FQNEAQ (reference sequence). CDR3 loop: CASSLPGAEQPQHF.

The chain uses TRBV7-6 and TRBJ2-1; TCRdb selects TRBD1, and the lack of DNA leaves this call unchecked. This CDR3 has 14 amino acids. The V gene's germline CDR1 is SGHVS and CDR2 FNYEAQ. The CDR3 reads CASSYGQGNNEQFF.

The rearrangement joins TRBV7-2 to TRBJ2-7. This CDR3 is 13 amino acids long. CDR1 is SGHTA, CDR2 FQGNSA, per germline. The CDR3 protein is CASSLGIVDRQYF.

The rearrangement links TRBV4-3 to TRBJ1-4. From germline, CDR1 is LGHNA and CDR2 YSLEER. CDR3 size: 13 residues. The CDR3 here is CASSDRSNEKLFF.

The chain links TRBV18 to TRBJ2-3; no DNA is available, so the TRBD1 call from TCRdb remains unchecked. CDR3 length equals 14 residues. Germline values: CDR1 KGHSH, CDR2 LQKENI. The chain's CDR3 is CASGESGGLNTQYF.

This chain links TRBV15 with TRBJ2-5. Germline-derived CDR1 and CDR2 are LNHNV and YYDKDF (reference sequence). The CDR3 sequence is 16 residues long. CDR3 residues: CATKSWGSGTGETQYF. Full variable domain (rest looked up from reference TRBV15 and TRBJ2-5): DAMVIQNPRYQVTQFGKPVTLSCSQTLNHNVMYWYQQKSSQAPKLLFHYYDKDFNNEADTPDNFQSRRPNTSFCFLDIRSPGLGDTAMYLCATKSWGSGTGETQYFGPGTRLLVL.

The J gene is TRBJ2-3, the V gene TRBV7-9; without DNA, the TCRdb call of TRBD2 cannot be checked. CDR1 and CDR2 (germline): SEHNR, FQNEAQ (reference sequence). The CDR3 consists of 15 residues. The CDR3 here is CASSPMVGMADTQYF.

This sequence joins TRBV25-1 and TRBJ2-5. CDR3 length equals 11 residues. Germline V gives CDR1 MGHDK, CDR2 SYGVNS. CDR3 sequence: CASAWKETQYF. Full variable domain (remainder filled in from reference TRBV25-1 and TRBJ2-5): EADIYQTPRYLVIGTGKKITLECSQTMGHDKMYWYQQDPGMELHLIHYSYGVNSTEKGDLSSESTVSRIRTEHFPLTLESARPSHTSQYLCASAWKETQYFGPGTRLLVL.

V gene TRBV20-1 combines with J gene TRBJ1-5. Germline V lookup: CDR1 DFQATT, CDR2 SNEGSKA (reference sequence). The CDR3 is 14 residues long. The CDR3 is CSARPIASNQPQHF.

The rearrangement uses TRBV20-1 and TRBJ2-4; TCRdb gives TRBD1 as the D gene, but with no DNA this cannot be confirmed. The CDR3 spans 14 residues. Germline V gives CDR1 DFQATT, CDR2 SNEGSKA (reference sequence). CDR3 residues: CSALIPGHKNIQYF.